What follows are 31 T cell receptor beta chains derived from one specimen sequenced in a study of shared clonotypes between healthy human individuals. Some clones are missing from TCRdb's copy, which holds only in-frame ones; the method was immunoSEQ multiplex PCR. The table records about 490,000 clones, about 85% of them present only once. Sequencing was done on a sample of PBMCs. The receptors come from a woman in her thirties or forties in good health. Some clones in this sample may be carry-over from other donors' samples.

The genes are TRBV20-1 and TRBJ1-1, with D uncertain. Trimming left V 2 bases short and J 5 bases short, with 6 bases between. The CDR3 extends over 11 amino acids. Germline V gives CDR1 DFQATT, CDR2 SNEGSKA (reference sequence). This CDR3 is CSARRWTEAFF. Written as DNA, the CDR3 is TGCAGTGCTAGAAGGTGGACTGAAGCTTTCTTT.

V usage is TRBV11-2 and J usage is TRBJ2-1; 10 bases are a match to TRBD2. The J segment lost 6 bases and the V segment lost 3 bases, leaving 5 bases of the junction unmatched. The germline V gene encodes CDR1 SGHAT and CDR2 FQNNGV. CDR3 length: 15 residues. The CDR3 region has the DNA TGTGCCAGCAGCTTTTCGCCTAGCGGGGGCAATGAGCAGTTCTTC. This sequence encodes CASSFSPSGGNEQFF.

This rearrangement joins TRBV28 to TRBJ2-7; D possibly corresponds to TRBD2 (5 bases). V was clipped by 6 bases and J by 4 bases, with 22 bases between them. Per germline, CDR1 MDHEN and CDR2 SYDVKM. The CDR3 is 16 residues long. CDR3 coding DNA: TGTGCCAGCAGGACCGACTATAGCGCATTCCAATACGAGCAGTACTTC. This codes for CASRTDYSAFQYEQYF.

The CDR3 DNA reads TGTGCCAGCAGTGTATATGGCTATGGCTACACCTTC. It is translated as CASSVYGYGYTF. The chain combines TRBV2 with TRBJ1-2, with unresolved D. Germline CDR1 reads SNHLY; CDR2 reads FYNNEI. CDR3 length equals 12 residues. Trimming shortened V by 4 bases and J by 4 bases, and 7 bases separated the two germline ends.

The chain has TRBV6-1 and TRBJ2-7; 8 nucleotides line up with TRBD2. Germline CDR1 reads MNHNS; CDR2 reads SASEGT. CDR3 length: 15 residues. V gave up 8 bases and J gave up 0 bases; unmatched junction bases: 9. In DNA form, the CDR3 reads TGTGCCAGCTGTCCTCTGGCGGGAGGCTCCTACGAGCAGTACTTC. It codes for CASCPLAGGSYEQYF.

V is TRBV30 and J is TRBJ2-2, with D tentatively TRBD1 (5 bases). V lost 0 bases to trimming and J lost 3 bases, with 5 bases between them. This CDR3 is built from 13 residues. Germline lookup yields CDR1 GTSNPN and CDR2 SVGIG (reference sequence). The CDR3 loop is CAWSVGDTGELFF. CDR3 nucleotides: TGTGCCTGGAGTGTAGGGGACACCGGGGAGCTGTTTTTT.

The rearrangement uses TRBV9 and TRBJ2-1; TRBD2 aligns across 13 bases. The germline V gene has CDR1 SGDLS and CDR2 YYNGEE. CDR3 size: 16 residues. Losses at the gene ends were 3 bases for V and 8 bases for J; bases not matched to a gene: 8. In DNA, the CDR3 is TGTGCCAGCAGCGGAGGACTAGCGGGAGTGGTGCATGAGCAGTTCTTC. This codes for CASSGGLAGVVHEQFF.

About this clone itself: A read error may be the cause here, since a much bigger clone is one base away. The genes are TRBV6-6 and TRBJ1-4; D gene ambiguous. Per germline, CDR1 MNHNY and CDR2 SVGAGI (reference sequence). V was pared by 4 bases and J by 7 bases, with 4 bases between. The CDR3 consists of 11 residues. CDR3 sequence reads: CASSLGEKLFF. CDR3 nucleotide sequence: TGTGCCAGCAGTTTAGGTGAAAAACTGTTTTTT.

This clone occurred a few times. V is TRBV19 and J is TRBJ2-7; 10 bases match TRBD2. Unmatched junction bases numbered 3, after V lost 10 bases and J lost 3 bases. The CDR3 sequence is 12 residues long. Germline V gives CDR1 LNHDA, CDR2 SQIVND (reference sequence). The CDR3 loop reads CATASGSYEQYF. As DNA, the CDR3 is TGTGCCACCGCTAGCGGGAGCTACGAGCAGTACTTC.

This clone has a handful of counts. A read error is the likely source, as a far larger clone sits one nucleotide away. The chain links TRBV4-1 to TRBJ1-1; tentatively, D is TRBD1 (5 bases). Trimming cost V 1 base and J 5 bases, with 14 bases left between them. The CDR3 runs 15 residues. Germline values: CDR1 MGHRA, CDR2 YSYEKL. The CDR3, as DNA: TGCGCCAGCAGCCAAGGGACACTGCGAATAACTGAAGCTTTCTTT. This codes for CASSQGTLRITEAFF.

J is TRBJ2-5 and V is TRBV5-1; 10 bases line up with TRBD1. V dropped 3 bases and J dropped 4; count of bases not matched to a gene: 3. This CDR3 has 14 residues. Germline-derived CDR1 and CDR2 are SGHRS and YFSETQ. This chain's CDR3 is CASSSGDRGETQYF. The CDR3 DNA follows: TGCGCCAGCAGCTCCGGGGACAGGGGAGAGACCCAGTACTTC.

This clone was detected once. A read error is the likely source, as a far larger clone sits one nucleotide away. V gene TRBV5-1 combines with J gene TRBJ2-7, with D perhaps TRBD2 (5 bases). Germline CDR1 is SGHRS and CDR2 is YFSETQ. Trimming pared 4 bases from V and 6 bases from J, leaving 23 bases between. CDR3 length: 16 amino acids. In DNA form, the CDR3 reads TGCGCCAGCAGCCGGGTAGGTCCTAGCTGGACTGTCGAGCAGTACTTC. Its translation is CASSRVGPSWTVEQYF.

There are many counts of this clone. The CDR3 region has the DNA TGTGCCAGCAGCTTGGGGACAGGGGTTGAGGACACTGAAGCTTTCTTT. It codes for CASSLGTGVEDTEAFF. The V gene is TRBV11-2, the J gene TRBJ1-1, with 10 bases that match TRBD1. Per germline, CDR1 SGHAT and CDR2 FQNNGV. The J segment lost 3 bases and the V segment lost 3 bases, leaving 7 bases of the junction unmatched. The CDR3 runs to 16 residues.

V usage is TRBV5-6 and J usage is TRBJ2-1; no firm D call. CDR1 and CDR2 from the germline V gene are SGHDT and YYEEEE. V was cut by 4 bases and J by 0 bases, with 8 bases left in between. The CDR3 runs to 14 residues. CDR3 loop: CASSRPSSYNEQFF. The CDR3 nucleotides read TGTGCCAGCAGCCGTCCTAGCTCCTACAATGAGCAGTTCTTC.

This sequence joins TRBV28 and TRBJ2-2; no clear D gene. Deletions cut 2 bases from V and 3 bases from J, with 7 bases between. The CDR3 contains 14 residues. Per germline, CDR1 MDHEN and CDR2 SYDVKM. This CDR3 reads CASSLVGYTGELFF. In DNA form, the CDR3 reads TGTGCCAGCAGTTTAGTGGGGTACACCGGGGAGCTGTTTTTT.

The chain is built from TRBV19 and TRBJ1-1; 8 bases are a match to TRBD1. V lost 9 bases and J lost 5; bases outside the gene matches: 8. The CDR3 runs to 13 residues. The germline V gene encodes CDR1 LNHDA and CDR2 SQIVND (reference sequence). The CDR3 region has the DNA TGTGCCAGCCAAAGACAGGGGTGGACTGAAGCTTTCTTT. Translating gives CASQRQGWTEAFF.

The V call is TRBV18, the J call TRBJ2-3, with a tentative D call TRBD1 (6 bases). CDR3 length: 14 residues. Trimming removed 6 bases from V and 3 bases from J, with 13 bases in between. Germline CDR1 reads KGHSH; CDR2 reads LQKENI. CDR3 coding DNA: TGTGCCAGCTCGGACAGCCCAGAAACAGATACGCAGTATTTT. This sequence encodes CASSDSPETDTQYF.

This clone is a singleton in its sample. A far larger clone is off by one base, so a read error is likely. V gene TRBV11-3 combines with J gene TRBJ2-5, with TRBD2 identical over 8 bases. CDR1 and CDR2 (germline): SGHNT, YENEEA. The CDR3 length is 14 residues. Written as DNA, the CDR3 is TGTGCCAGCAGCCCCACGGGGGGGCAAGGGACCCAGTACTTC. The encoded protein is CASSPTGGQGTQYF.

The V call is TRBV10-2, the J call TRBJ2-7; D is unresolved. This CDR3 region has 12 residues. The germline gives CDR1 WSHSY, CDR2 SAAADI. The V end lost 8 bases, the J end lost 3 bases, and 11 bases lay between the germline ends. CDR3 bases: TGCGCCAGCGGAATTGGCTACTACGAGCAGTACTTC. Its translation is CASGIGYYEQYF.

This clone was detected once. V gene TRBV11-1 combines with J gene TRBJ2-5; D remains ambiguous. CDR3 length: 12 amino acids. Between the trimmed V and J ends, which lost 4 bases and 5 bases, there was a span of 8 bases. Germline CDR1 reads SGHAT; CDR2 reads FQDESV (reference sequence). CDR3 DNA sequence: TGTGCCAGCAGCTCACAGAGGGAGACCCAGTACTTC. Its protein product is CASSSQRETQYF.

This chain connects TRBV10-3 to TRBJ2-7, with 7 bases fitting TRBD2. Germline V gene data show CDR1 as ENHRY and CDR2 as SYGVKD. J was trimmed by 6 bases and V by 10 bases; bases with no gene match: 9. The CDR3 spans 12 residues. The CDR3 spells CASGLVQFEQYF. Here the CDR3 DNA reads TGTGCCAGTGGACTAGTCCAATTCGAGCAGTACTTC.

On this clone: A read error is likely here: a far larger clone is one base away. The CDR3 does not close with the conserved phenylalanine or tryptophan, likely indicating a read error. V usage is TRBV14 and J usage is TRBJ2-7; D is perhaps TRBD1 or TRBD2 (6 bases each). The V and J ends lost 0 bases and 9 bases respectively, with 18 bases between them. CDR1 and CDR2 (germline): SGHDN, FVKESK. CDR3 length: 15 amino acids. CDR3 region: CASSQDVGGWWGQYS. In DNA form, the CDR3 reads TGTGCCAGCAGCCAAGATGTCGGGGGCTGGTGGGGGCAGTACTCC.

This clone showed up just a few times. This chain joins TRBV6-1 and TRBJ1-2; 8 bases fit TRBD1. The V segment lost 4 bases and the J segment 0 bases; nucleotides outside the gene matches: 7. The CDR3 is 16 amino acids. Germline CDR1 MNHNS, CDR2 SASEGT. CDR3 amino acids: CASSVSQGDANYGYTF. The CDR3 bases are TGTGCCAGCAGTGTATCACAGGGGGATGCTAACTATGGCTACACCTTC.

About this clone: A read error likely explains this, since a far larger clone differs by one base. This chain links TRBV29-1 with TRBJ2-1; possibly TRBD1 for D (6 bases). V was cut by 4 bases and J by 6 bases, with 22 bases left in between. Germline V lookup: CDR1 SQVTM, CDR2 ANQGSEA. This CDR3 is 16 amino acids long. The CDR3 spells CSVGKTPDSGLNEQFF. The CDR3, as DNA: TGCAGCGTTGGGAAGACCCCGGACAGTGGGCTCAATGAGCAGTTCTTC.

The rearrangement uses TRBV10-3 and TRBJ2-7; maybe TRBD2 (5 bases). V lost 4 bases and J lost 4, with 5 bases in between. The germline CDR1 and CDR2 sequences are ENHRY and SYGVKD. This CDR3 region has 11 residues. CDR3 region: CAISGTYEQYF. CDR3 nucleotides: TGTGCCATCAGTGGGACTTACGAGCAGTACTTC.

The V gene is TRBV4-1, the J gene TRBJ1-1; D uncertain. The germline V and J ends were trimmed by 0 bases and 0 bases, with 8 bases remaining between them. This CDR3 region has 15 residues. From germline, CDR1 is MGHRA and CDR2 YSYEKL. As DNA, the CDR3 is TGCGCCAGCAGCCAAGAGGGGATATTGAACACTGAAGCTTTCTTT. It is translated as CASSQEGILNTEAFF.

As to this clone: Mismatch with germline at one junction end may stem from a read error. The chain links TRBV4-2 to TRBJ2-2, with D maybe TRBD2 (6 bases). Germline V gene lookup returns CDR1 LGHNA and CDR2 YNFKEQ. This CDR3 has 15 amino acids. CDR3 region: CDSSQDHGSTGELLF. The CDR3 DNA sequence: TGTGACAGCAGCCAAGATCACGGGAGTACCGGGGAGCTGCTTTTT.

The chain uses TRBV21-1 and TRBJ2-2; the table's D gene call, TRBD1, was not cross checked with the DNA. TRBV21-1 corresponds to a pseudogene. The CDR3 sequence is 17 residues long. Here the CDR3 reads CASTGTGTNICTGELFF. Written as DNA, the CDR3 is TGTGCCAGCACTGGGACAGGGACAAATATTTGCACCGGGGAGCTGTTTTTT.

This clone was counted once. The V and J genes are TRBV9 and TRBJ2-3; 10 bases match TRBD2. CDR1 is SGDLS, CDR2 YYNGEE, per germline. Trimming took 3 bases from V and 4 from J; bases not matched to a gene: 2. There are 14 residues in the CDR3. The CDR3 here is CASSASGSADTQYF. In DNA form, the CDR3 reads TGTGCCAGCAGCGCTAGCGGGAGCGCAGATACGCAGTATTTT.

Remarks on this clone: A far larger clone is only one base removed, so a read error is likely. This chain connects TRBV25-1 to TRBJ2-5; TRBD2 matches 13 bases. The J call is doubtful: the DNA matches TRBJ2-7 better. Germline values: CDR1 MGHDK, CDR2 SYGVNS. CDR3 size: 15 residues. CDR3 protein: CASSAGLAGVYEQYF. CDR3 in DNA: TGTGCCAGCAGTGCCGGACTAGCGGGAGTCTACGAGCAGTACTTC.

The CDR3 DNA reads as TGTGCCATCAGTGATTATAATGCCCTTGTGGCCGGGGAGCTGTTTTTT. It translates to CAISDYNALVAGELFF. The chain links TRBV10-3 to TRBJ2-2, with D hard to call. CDR1 and CDR2 from the germline V gene are ENHRY and SYGVKD. CDR3 length: 16 amino acids. The germline V and J ends were trimmed by 3 bases and 6 bases, with 17 bases remaining between them.